This T cell receptor (beta chain) was recorded in a study of blood T cell repertoires in COVID-19. The wider study: Acute and convalescent COVID-19 specimens originated in the United States, Italy and Spain.

Assay: immunoSEQ multiplex PCR; the TCRdb copy retains only in-frame clones and omits some. Counted here are over 200,000 clones, roughly 80% occurring once; the ten biggest clones make up around 2.5%. Trimming took 0 bases from V and 6 from J, leaving 14 bases between them. CDR1 is LGHNA, CDR2 YNFKEQ, per germline. CDR3 size: 15 residues. The TCR comes from a woman in her 70s with active or convalescent COVID-19. Material: peripheral blood. The J gene is TRBJ1-1, the V gene TRBV4-2; no definite D call. The CDR3, as DNA: TGTGCCAGCAGCCAAGATTCGGGAGGGTATGCTGAAGCTTTCTTT. It is translated as CASSQDSGGYAEAFF.